A single sample gave rise to the 12 T cell receptor beta chains below, sequenced in a study of blood T cells in healthy people across ages. A second roughly 6 to 11 cycle PCR used barcoded and J-beta primers. MiXCR was run by TCRdb on the 5' RACE reads, yielding one entry per CDR3 protein. The data show roughly 800,000 distinct CDR3 sequences, around 25% seen once. Another study also made use of these data, one on T cells of mothers and their children.

Sequencing was carried out using blood. Source of these receptors: a boy aged 5-17 years in good health.

The chain is built from TRBV10-3 and TRBJ2-5; possible D gene TRBD1, 6 bases. The last part of the DNA fits TRBJ2-1 better; the J call may be wrong. This CDR3 contains 13 residues. Germline V gene lookup returns CDR1 ENHRY and CDR2 SYGVKD. The CDR3 nucleotides are TGTGCCATCAGTGGGGTACAGGGCTTGGAGCAGTTCTTC. Translated, it gives CAISGVQGLEQFF.

This clonotype has only a few counts. This chain joins TRBV28 and TRBJ2-5; D is uncertain. The J call could be wrong; TRBJ2-7 is a better fit for the DNA end. CDR3 length: 13 amino acids. The germline CDR1 and CDR2 sequences are MDHEN and SYDVKM. The CDR3 sequence is CASSFFGSNEQYF. The CDR3, as DNA: TGTGCCAGCAGTTTTTTTGGATCGAACGAGCAGTACTTC.

This clonotype came up a few times. V and J are TRBV13 and TRBJ1-1; D is perhaps TRBD1 (5 bases). This CDR3 region has 12 residues. Trimming took 8 bases from V and 4 from J, leaving 11 bases between them. Germline V gene data show CDR1 as PRHDT and CDR2 as FYEKMQ (reference sequence). Here the CDR3 reads CASRDGGTEAFF. The CDR3 DNA reads TGTGCCAGCCGGGACGGAGGCACTGAAGCTTTCTTT.

This clonotype was detected only a few times. V gene TRBV29-1 combines with J gene TRBJ1-2; D gene ambiguous. Germline V lookup: CDR1 SQVTM, CDR2 ANQGSEA. V was cut by 4 bases and J by 0 bases, with 6 bases left in between. The CDR3 covers 12 residues. The CDR3 loop is CSVGSANYGYTF. As DNA, the CDR3 is TGCAGCGTTGGGTCAGCTAACTATGGCTACACCTTC.

The DNA of the CDR3 is TGCGCCAGCAGCCGGACTGATAACTATGGCTACACCTTC. Translation gives CASSRTDNYGYTF. This sequence joins TRBV5-1 and TRBJ1-2; D is unresolved. V gave up 4 bases and J gave up 1 base, with 8 bases separating them. The CDR3 has 13 residues. Germline CDR1 and CDR2: SGHRS and YFSETQ.

The J gene is TRBJ2-7, the V gene TRBV15; weak D call: TRBD2 (5 bases). Germline V gives CDR1 LNHNV, CDR2 YYDKDF (reference sequence). The V and J ends lost 5 bases and 7 bases respectively, with 21 bases between them. The CDR3 extends over 15 amino acids. For the CDR3, the DNA is TGTGCCACCAGCGCCCCAGGAAAGGGCGGGTGGGAGCAGTACTTC. Translated: CATSAPGKGGWEQYF.

The chain recombines TRBV28 with TRBJ2-1, with 8 bases fitting TRBD2. The DNA end is more similar to TRBJ2-7, so the J call may be wrong. The CDR3 has 19 amino acids. The germline gives CDR1 MDHEN, CDR2 SYDVKM. The CDR3 loop reads CASCPGALKRAGGIYEQYF. Written as DNA, the CDR3 is TGTGCCAGCTGCCCCGGGGCCTTAAAGCGTGCGGGGGGAATCTACGAGCAGTACTTC.

The chain recombines TRBV12-5 with TRBJ1-6, with 7 bases aligning to TRBD1. CDR1 LGHNT and CDR2 FRNRAP come from the germline V gene. Losses at the gene ends were 0 bases for V and 7 bases for J; bases not matched to a gene: 21. This CDR3 is 21 amino acids long. CDR3 protein: CASGLVGVVIGTDRGNSPLHF. For the CDR3, the DNA is TGTGCTAGTGGTTTGGTTGGAGTGGTTATTGGGACAGATAGGGGAAATTCACCCCTCCACTTT.

Only a few counts were recorded for this clonotype. The chain uses TRBV28 and TRBJ1-4, with 7 bases identical to TRBD1. V gave up 6 bases and J gave up 8 bases; unmatched junction bases: 12. The CDR3 has 15 amino acids. CDR1 and CDR2 from the germline V gene are MDHEN and SYDVKM. CDR3 nucleotides: TGTGCCAGCAGACCGAACAGGGGAGGGCGGGAAAAACTGTTTTTT. It encodes CASRPNRGGREKLFF.

Only a few counts were recorded for this clonotype. The chain is built from TRBV20-1 and TRBJ2-5, with TRBD2 as a possible D gene (6 bases). CDR1 is DFQATT, CDR2 SNEGSKA, per germline (reference sequence). There are 16 residues in the CDR3. V was pared by 0 bases and J by 5 bases, with 19 bases between. The CDR3 nucleotides read TGCAGTGCTAGAGATCCAGCGGGCGGTGATTGGGAGACCCAGTACTTC. Its translation: CSARDPAGGDWETQYF.

V is TRBV14 and J is TRBJ1-1; 7 nucleotides align to TRBD1. Germline CDR1 and CDR2: SGHDN and FVKESK. This CDR3 spans 14 amino acids. V was pared by 6 bases and J by 4 bases, with 8 bases of the junction left unmatched. The CDR3 region has the DNA TGTGCCAGCAGGCATCGACAGGGAACCACTGAAGCTTTCTTT. This translates into CASRHRQGTTEAFF. Full variable domain (rest looked up from reference TRBV14 and TRBJ1-1): EAGVTQFPSHSVIEKGQTVTLRCDPISGHDNLYWYRRVMGKEIKFLLHFVKESKQDESGMPNNRFLAERTGGTYSTLKVQPAELEDSGVYFCASRHRQGTTEAFFGQGTRLTVV.

This sequence joins TRBV24-1 and TRBJ1-5, with D possibly being TRBD1 (5 bases). Trimming cost V 5 bases and J 0 bases, with 7 bases left between them. The CDR3 extends over 14 amino acids. CDR1 and CDR2 from the germline V gene are KGHDR and SFDVKD. CDR3 region: CATSGQNSNQPQHF. The CDR3 DNA reads TGTGCCACCAGTGGACAGAATAGCAATCAGCCCCAGCATTTT.